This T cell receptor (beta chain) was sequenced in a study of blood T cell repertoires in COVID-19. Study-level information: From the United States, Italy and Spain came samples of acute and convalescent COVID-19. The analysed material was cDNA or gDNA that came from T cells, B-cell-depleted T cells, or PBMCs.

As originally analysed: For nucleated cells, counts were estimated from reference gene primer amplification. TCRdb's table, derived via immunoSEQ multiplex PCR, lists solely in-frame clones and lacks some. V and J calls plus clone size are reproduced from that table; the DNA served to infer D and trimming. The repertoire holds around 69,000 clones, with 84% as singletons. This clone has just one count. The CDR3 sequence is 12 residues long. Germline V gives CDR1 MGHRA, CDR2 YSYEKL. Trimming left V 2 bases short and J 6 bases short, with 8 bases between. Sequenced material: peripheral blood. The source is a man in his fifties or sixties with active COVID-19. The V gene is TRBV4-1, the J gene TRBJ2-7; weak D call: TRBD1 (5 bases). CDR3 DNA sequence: TGCGCCAGCAGCCAATCAGGGTTCGAGCAGTACTTC. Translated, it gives CASSQSGFEQYF.